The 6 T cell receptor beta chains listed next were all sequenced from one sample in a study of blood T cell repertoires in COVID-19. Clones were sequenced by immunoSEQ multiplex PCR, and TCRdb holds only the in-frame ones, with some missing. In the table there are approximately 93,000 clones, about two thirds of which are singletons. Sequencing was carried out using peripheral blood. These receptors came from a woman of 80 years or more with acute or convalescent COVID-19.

CDR3 sequence: CASSIQTGESYEQYF. In DNA, the CDR3 is TGTGCCAGTAGTATTCAGACAGGCGAGAGCTACGAGCAGTACTTC. The chain employs TRBV19 and TRBJ2-7; tentatively, D is TRBD1 (6 bases). Trimming took off 3 bases at V and 3 bases at J, with 15 bases between the two ends. In germline, CDR1 is LNHDA, CDR2 SQIVND (reference sequence). This CDR3 spans 15 amino acids.

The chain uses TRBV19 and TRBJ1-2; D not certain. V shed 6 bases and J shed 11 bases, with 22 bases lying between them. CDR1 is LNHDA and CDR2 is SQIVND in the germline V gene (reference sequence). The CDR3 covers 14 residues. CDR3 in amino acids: CASSSSSTGFWYTF. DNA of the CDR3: TGTGCCAGTAGCTCATCTTCTACCGGGTTTTGGTACACCTTC.

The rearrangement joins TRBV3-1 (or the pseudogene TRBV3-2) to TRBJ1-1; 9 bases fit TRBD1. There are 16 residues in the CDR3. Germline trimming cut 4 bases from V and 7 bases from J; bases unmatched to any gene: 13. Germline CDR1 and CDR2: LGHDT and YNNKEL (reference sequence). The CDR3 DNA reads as TGTGCCAGCAGCCCCCGCGGGACAGGGCGATATGTTGAAGCTTTCTTT. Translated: CASSPRGTGRYVEAFF.

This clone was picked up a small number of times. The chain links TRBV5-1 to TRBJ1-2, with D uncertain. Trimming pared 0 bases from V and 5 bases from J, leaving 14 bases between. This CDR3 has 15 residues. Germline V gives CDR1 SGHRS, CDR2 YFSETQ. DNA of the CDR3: TGCGCCAGCAGCTTGGGGCCGGGGTGGCGATATGGCTACACCTTC. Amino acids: CASSLGPGWRYGYTF.

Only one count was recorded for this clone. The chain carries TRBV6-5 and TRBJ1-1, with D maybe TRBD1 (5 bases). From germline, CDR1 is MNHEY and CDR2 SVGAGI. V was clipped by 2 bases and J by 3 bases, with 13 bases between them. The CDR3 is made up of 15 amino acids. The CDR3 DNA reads TGTGCCAGCAGTTACGCTAGGGGCGGCGACACTGAAGCTTTCTTT. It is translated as CASSYARGGDTEAFF.

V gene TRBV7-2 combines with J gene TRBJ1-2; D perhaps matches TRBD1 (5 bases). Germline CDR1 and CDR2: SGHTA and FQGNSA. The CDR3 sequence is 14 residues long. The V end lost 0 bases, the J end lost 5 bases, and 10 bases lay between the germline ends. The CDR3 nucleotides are TGTGCCAGCAGCTTAGCGGGGGGGGATTATGGCTACACCTTC. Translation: CASSLAGGDYGYTF.